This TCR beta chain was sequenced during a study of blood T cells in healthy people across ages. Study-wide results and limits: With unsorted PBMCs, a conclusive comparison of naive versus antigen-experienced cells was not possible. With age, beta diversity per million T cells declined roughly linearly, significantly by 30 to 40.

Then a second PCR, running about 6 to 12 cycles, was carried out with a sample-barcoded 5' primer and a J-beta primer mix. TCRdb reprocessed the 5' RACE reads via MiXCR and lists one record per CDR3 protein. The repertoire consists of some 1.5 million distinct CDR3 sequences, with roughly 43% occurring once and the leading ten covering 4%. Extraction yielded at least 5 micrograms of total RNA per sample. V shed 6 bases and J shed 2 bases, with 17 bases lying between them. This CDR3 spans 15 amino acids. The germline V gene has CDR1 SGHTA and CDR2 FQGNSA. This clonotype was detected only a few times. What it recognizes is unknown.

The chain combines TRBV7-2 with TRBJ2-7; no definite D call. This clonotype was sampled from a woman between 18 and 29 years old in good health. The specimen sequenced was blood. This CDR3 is CASSHDGLGTYEQYF. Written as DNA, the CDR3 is TGTGCCAGCAGTCACGACGGGCTTGGGACCTACGAGCAGTACTTC.